This TCR beta chain was sequenced for a study of molecular identifiers for immune sequencing clone quantification. The J segment lost 4 bases and the V segment lost 7 bases, leaving 5 bases of the junction unmatched. The CDR3 is made up of 13 amino acids. Germline V lookup: CDR1 MNHNS, CDR2 SASEGT. Naive CD8 T cells, phenotype CD8+CD4-CCR7+CD45RA+, were sorted. TCRdb re-called the PCR reads with MiXCR, one entry per CDR3 protein. The sample lists some 590,000 distinct CDR3 sequences; less than 30% were seen once. This TCR derives from a human donor in good health. Some libraries in this study had Jurkat cell RNA spiked in. J is TRBJ1-1 and V is TRBV6-1, with 8 bases identical to TRBD1. The sequenced sample was naive CD8+ T cells from blood, with Jurkat cell RNA spiked in. The subset here: FACS-sorted CD8+CD4-CCR7+CD45RA+ naive T cells. CDR3 sequence (DNA): TGTGCCAGCACTACAGGGGGTTTCACTGAAGCTTTCTTT. Encoded protein: CASTTGGFTEAFF.